This T cell receptor (beta chain) is drawn from a study of blood T cell repertoires in COVID-19. Study overall: Acute and convalescent COVID-19 samples came from the United States, Italy and Spain. In each case, the material was cDNA or gDNA derived from T cells, B-cell-depleted T cells, or PBMCs.

In the original workflow: Amplification of reference gene primers provided the estimated nucleated cell counts. TCRdb's table, derived via immunoSEQ multiplex PCR, lists solely in-frame clones and lacks some. D and trimming were read from the DNA, whereas the V and J calls and clone size are those reported in that table. The table records a few hundred thousand clones, 88% of them present only once. The CDR3 runs to 16 residues. Trimming removed 0 bases from V and 6 bases from J; junction bases left unmatched: 8. Germline V CDR1 and CDR2: SGDLS, YYNGEE. The clonotype was recovered from a man aged 60 to 69 who had recovered from COVID-19. Sequenced input: peripheral blood. This chain connects TRBV9 to TRBJ2-3; 9 bases line up with TRBD2. The CDR3 bases are TGTGCCAGCAGCGTAGCTGGCAGCGGGGGGTTGGATACGCAGTATTTT. Protein: CASSVAGSGGLDTQYF.